The 9 T cell receptor beta chains reported below all come from one sample, sequenced in a study of cytomegalovirus exposure and HLA in healthy donors. PCR involved 60 Vbeta and 13 Jbeta primers. The assay was immunoSEQ multiplex PCR, and TCRdb's table has in-frame clones only and misses some. The sample comprises around 130,000 clones, about three quarters of which are singletons, and 0.95% to 1.1% rests with the top ten. What was sequenced was PBMCs. All receptors come from a human donor in good health.

This clone was detected only once. The chain uses TRBV6-9 and TRBJ2-1; the match to TRBD1 covers 8 bases. CDR1 and CDR2 (germline): MNHGY, SVAAGI. V lost 1 base to trimming and J lost 8 bases; unmatched junction nucleotides: 10. This CDR3 is 16 amino acids long. The CDR3 loop is CASSYLAGTGNHEQFF. DNA for the CDR3: TGTGCCAGCAGTTATTTGGCCGGGACAGGTAATCATGAGCAGTTCTTC.

This clone was recorded only once. The chain is built from TRBV23-1 and TRBJ1-5, with a tentative D call TRBD1 (5 bases). TRBV23-1 is placed among ORFs of uncertain function. With 5 bases removed from V and 1 base from J, the gap between germline ends came to 12 bases. The CDR3 spans 15 residues. DNA for the CDR3: TGCGCCAGCAGTTGGTTCAGGGAAAGCAATCAGCCCCAGCATTTT. Protein sequence: CASSWFRESNQPQHF.

For the CDR3, the DNA is TGTGCCAGCAGCGTAGGGGGGACAGGGAATACGCAGTATTTT. Translating gives CASSVGGTGNTQYF. The V call is TRBV9, the J call TRBJ2-3, with TRBD1 identical over 9 bases. CDR1 is SGDLS, CDR2 YYNGEE, per germline. V was pared by 0 bases and J by 7 bases, with 3 bases of the junction left unmatched. The CDR3 runs 14 residues.

In this sample, this clone turned up once. V gene TRBV18 combines with J gene TRBJ2-3, with D perhaps TRBD2 (5 bases). The germline V gene encodes CDR1 KGHSH and CDR2 LQKENI. Trimming left V 3 bases short and J 0 bases short, with 13 bases between. There are 16 residues in the CDR3. The CDR3 DNA follows: TGTGCCAGCTCACCCCGGGGATACCCTAGCACAGATACGCAGTATTTT. Amino acids: CASSPRGYPSTDTQYF.

This clone was seen a handful of times. The rearrangement links TRBV4-1 to TRBJ1-1; no clear D. Germline CDR1 is MGHRA and CDR2 is YSYEKL. The CDR3 is 11 amino acids. V was cut by 5 bases and J by 8 bases, with 9 bases left in between. The chain's CDR3 is CASSIGFEAFF. In nucleotides, the CDR3 is TGCGCCAGCAGCATCGGGTTCGAAGCTTTCTTT.

The gene calls are TRBV18 and TRBJ1-2, with 9 bases matching TRBD1. Germline assignment: CDR1 KGHSH and CDR2 LQKENI. This CDR3 comprises 18 residues. With V trimmed by 2 bases and J by 0 bases, 10 bases remained unmatched. For the CDR3, the DNA is TGTGCCAGCTCACCAAATTCGGGACAGGGCATATCTAACTATGGCTACACCTTC. It specifies CASSPNSGQGISNYGYTF.

In this sample, this clone turned up once. The V gene is TRBV5-6, the J gene TRBJ2-1; 11 bases align to TRBD2. CDR1 SGHDT and CDR2 YYEEEE come from the germline V gene. V trimming: 0 bases; J trimming: 8 bases; junction bases outside the gene matches: 10. This CDR3 contains 17 residues. This CDR3 is CASSLAGRLAGRDEQFF. For the CDR3, the DNA is TGTGCCAGCAGCTTGGCCGGTCGACTAGCGGGGAGGGATGAGCAGTTCTTC.

This clone was counted a single time. The V call is TRBV5-1, the J call TRBJ1-2; 8 bases agree with TRBD1. This CDR3 has 14 residues. Germline loops: CDR1 SGHRS, CDR2 YFSETQ. Trimming removed 4 bases from V and 0 bases from J; junction bases left unmatched: 2. CDR3 nucleotide sequence: TGCGCCAGCAGCGGGGGACAGGCTAACTATGGCTACACCTTC. It encodes CASSGGQANYGYTF.

The V and J genes are TRBV25-1 and TRBJ1-2; TRBD1 aligns across 10 bases. CDR3 length equals 14 residues. CDR1 MGHDK and CDR2 SYGVNS come from the germline V gene. V shed 4 bases and J 3 bases; nucleotides not matched to a gene: 2. In nucleotides, the CDR3 is TGTGCCAGCAGTGGACAGGGGGCTTACTATGGCTACACCTTC. This sequence encodes CASSGQGAYYGYTF.